This T cell receptor (beta chain) was captured by sequencing in a study of shared clonotypes between healthy human individuals. As for the study in general: Used for every donor were three CD4 naive, three CD4 memory, two CD8 naive and one CD8 memory plate.

The naive CD8 subset, CD45RO-negative cells positively selected for CCR7, excluded terminally differentiated effector memory CD45RA+ cells. Donors comprised only Caucasian adults living in Nashville, Tennessee. Profiling relied on immunoSEQ multiplex PCR, and the TCRdb table lists in-frame clones only, not all of them. The sample holds fewer than 850,000 clones, about 96% seen once. Trimming took off 3 bases at V and 4 bases at J, with 3 bases between the two ends. Looked up from germline, CDR1 is MDHEN and CDR2 is SYDVKM. The CDR3 totals 11 residues. The sequence was collected from a man aged 25-45 years in good health. Sequences were obtained from naive CD8+ T cells sorted from blood. The rearrangement uses TRBV28 and TRBJ1-2, with unresolved D. The chain's CDR3 is CASSFVYGYTF. The CDR3 DNA is TGTGCCAGCAGTTTTGTCTATGGCTACACCTTC.